Sequencing of this TCR beta chain was carried out in a study of T cells after yellow fever vaccination. Study in general: SMART-Seq v4 Ultra Low Input served to prepare low-cell-number fractions.

They built TCR cDNA with 5'RACE template switching, a step that put in a universal primer site and UMIs. TCRdb itself ran the 5' RACE reads through MiXCR, one entry per CDR3 protein. The sample gives some 320,000 distinct CDR3 sequences, around 9.3% of which show up once; 3% to 4% is in the top ten. Deletions cut 3 bases from V and 0 bases from J, with 16 bases between. CDR1 is SGHRS, CDR2 YFSETQ, per germline. This CDR3 has 18 residues. Study conclusions and caveats: Detected again after the booster were most primary-vaccination clones, at 96% CD4 and 88% CD8.

This clonotype has only a few counts. No antigen is known for it. The TCR comes from a man between 18 and 35 years old who received the YFV17D yellow fever vaccine. The rearrangement uses TRBV5-1 and TRBJ2-6; weak D call: TRBD2 (7 bases). Sequences were derived from CD4+ T cells sorted from PBMCs, sampled 5 days after the yellow fever booster vaccination. The CDR3 here is CASSSSGGAGSGANVLTF. The CDR3 DNA sequence: TGCGCCAGCAGCTCGTCTGGGGGGGCTGGCTCTGGGGCCAACGTCCTGACTTTC.